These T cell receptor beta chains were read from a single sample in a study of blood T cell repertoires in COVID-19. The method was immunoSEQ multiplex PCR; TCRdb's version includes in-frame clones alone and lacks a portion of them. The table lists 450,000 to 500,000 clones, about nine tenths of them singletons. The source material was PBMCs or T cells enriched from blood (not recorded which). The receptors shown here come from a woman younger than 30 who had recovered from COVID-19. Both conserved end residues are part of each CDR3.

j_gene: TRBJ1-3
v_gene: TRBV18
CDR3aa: CASSPDRGGNTIYF

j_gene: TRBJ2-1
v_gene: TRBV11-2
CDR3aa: CASSSTSGGYNEQFF

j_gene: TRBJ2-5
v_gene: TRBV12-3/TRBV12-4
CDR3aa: CASTWGGTQYF

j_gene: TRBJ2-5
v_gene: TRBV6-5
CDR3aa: CASSSEAGVWETQYF

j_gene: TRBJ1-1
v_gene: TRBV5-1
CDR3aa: CASSPGTGGVRTEAFF

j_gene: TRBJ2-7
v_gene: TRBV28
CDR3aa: CASTRVSFSYEQYF

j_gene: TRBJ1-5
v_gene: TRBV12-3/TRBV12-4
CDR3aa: CASSSLQGQPQHF

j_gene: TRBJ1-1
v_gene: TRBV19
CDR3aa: CASSIIRGQGNSEAFF

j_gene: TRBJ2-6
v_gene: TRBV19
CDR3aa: CASSVTATGANVLTF

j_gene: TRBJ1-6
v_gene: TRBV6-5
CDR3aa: CASREGGSPLHF